The 30 T cell receptor beta chains below were found in one sample sequenced in a study of neoadjuvant anti-PD-1 for oral cavity cancer. Clones were read by immunoSEQ multiplex PCR, and TCRdb kept only the in-frame ones, dropping some. The sample lists around 15,000 clones; about 44% were seen once. Specified time point: after neoadjuvant nivolumab, at surgical resection. Sequencing used tumor tissue, obtained after nivolumab (anti-PD-1) treatment. The receptors originated from a person between 40 and 79 years old with oral cavity squamous cell carcinoma.

The rearrangement links TRBV15 to TRBJ1-2; D perhaps matches TRBD1 (6 bases). Trimming took off 0 bases at V and 4 bases at J, with 12 bases between the two ends. CDR3 length: 15 amino acids. Germline V gives CDR1 LNHNV, CDR2 YYDKDF (reference sequence). In nucleotides, the CDR3 is TGTGCCACCAGCAGAGATCCCTCAGGGGTCTATGGCTACACCTTC. Amino acids: CATSRDPSGVYGYTF.

This clone appeared a few times. The gene calls are TRBV5-4 and TRBJ1-2; D not resolved. Germline CDR1 reads SGHNT; CDR2 reads YYREEE (reference sequence). V was cut by 4 bases and J by 3 bases, with 10 bases left in between. This CDR3 spans 13 amino acids. Here the CDR3 reads CASSPDGYYGYTF. The CDR3 DNA is TGTGCCAGCAGCCCCGACGGTTACTATGGCTACACCTTC. Full variable domain (rest looked up from reference TRBV5-4 and TRBJ1-2): ETGVTQSPTHLIKTRGQQVTLRCSSQSGHNTVSWYQQALGQGPQFIFQYYREEENGRGNFPPRFSGLQFPNYSSELNVNALELDDSALYLCASSPDGYYGYTFGSGTRLTVV.

The chain recombines TRBV7-2 with TRBJ2-3; 7 positions agree with TRBD2. The germline V gene encodes CDR1 SGHTA and CDR2 FQGNSA. There are 15 residues in the CDR3. With 1 base clipped from V and 1 base from J, the junction kept 2 bases outside the gene matches. This CDR3 is CASSLVAGGTDTQYF. The CDR3 DNA sequence: TGTGCCAGCAGCTTAGTTGCGGGGGGCACAGATACGCAGTATTTT.

This clone has more than one count but fewer than ten. The chain carries TRBV15 and TRBJ2-1; 9 nucleotides align to TRBD1. Germline V gene lookup returns CDR1 LNHNV and CDR2 YYDKDF (reference sequence). The V gene end was trimmed by 0 bases and the J gene end by 3 bases; junction bases not matched to a gene: 9. The CDR3 is 18 residues long. CDR3 in DNA: TGTGCCACCAGCAGAGACGGGAACGACAGGGGGGTCTACAATGAGCAGTTCTTC. It translates to CATSRDGNDRGVYNEQFF.

This clone turned up a few times. The chain has TRBV11-2 and TRBJ2-1, with 8 bases lining up with TRBD2. Trimming removed 4 bases from V and 7 bases from J; junction bases left unmatched: 9. CDR3 length: 15 amino acids. Germline CDR1 and CDR2: SGHAT and FQNNGV. The chain's CDR3 is CASSSAGGGINEQFF. In DNA, the CDR3 is TGTGCCAGCAGCTCCGCCGGGGGGGGCATTAATGAGCAGTTCTTC.

In its sample, this clone was seen a few times. The chain couples TRBV30 to TRBJ1-1, with D hard to call. V shed 0 bases and J shed 0 bases, with 5 bases lying between them. The length of the CDR3 is 13 residues. The V gene's germline CDR1 is GTSNPN and CDR2 SVGIG (reference sequence). CDR3 sequence: CAWSVLLNTEAFF. The CDR3 DNA follows: TGTGCCTGGAGTGTTCTGTTGAACACTGAAGCTTTCTTT.

This clone was detected a few times. V is TRBV12-5 and J is TRBJ1-2; D unclear. The CDR3 length is 14 residues. CDR1 LGHNT and CDR2 FRNRAP come from the germline V gene. Trimming left V 0 bases short and J 0 bases short, with 5 bases between. The CDR3 coding sequence is TGTGCTAGTGGTTTGGTACCACCTAACTATGGCTACACCTTC. Translated, it gives CASGLVPPNYGYTF.

This clone came up a few times. This chain joins TRBV2 and TRBJ2-5; D is unclear. In germline, CDR1 is SNHLY, CDR2 FYNNEI. The CDR3 is 12 amino acids. V dropped 7 bases and J dropped 1 base, with 7 bases sitting between them. The CDR3 region is CASTSLQETQYF. The CDR3 DNA is TGTGCCAGCACCAGTCTCCAAGAGACCCAGTACTTC. Looking up the rest from reference TRBV2 and TRBJ2-5 gives the full variable domain: EPEVTQTPSHQVTQMGQEVILRCVPISNHLYFYWYRQILGQKVEFLVSFYNNEISEKSEIFDDQFSVERPDGSNFTLKIRSTKLEDSAMYFCASTSLQETQYFGPGTRLLVL.

This clone was counted only a few times. J is TRBJ2-1 and V is TRBV18, with D hard to call. The CDR3 is 12 amino acids. Germline lookup yields CDR1 KGHSH and CDR2 LQKENI. The V gene lost 1 base and the J gene lost 6 bases, with 4 bases spanning the gap. CDR3 in DNA: TGTGCCAGCTCACCACAAGGCAATGAGCAGTTCTTC. Residues: CASSPQGNEQFF.

This clone has a handful of counts. The rearrangement uses TRBV15 and TRBJ2-5, with D tentatively TRBD2 (6 bases). This CDR3 comprises 14 residues. Trimming took off 8 bases at V and 4 bases at J, with 17 bases between the two ends. CDR1 LNHNV and CDR2 YYDKDF come from the germline V gene (reference sequence). The CDR3 protein is CATRPGLSGETQYF. CDR3 nucleotides: TGTGCCACCCGCCCGGGACTCAGTGGAGAGACCCAGTACTTC.

On this clone: The junction departs from the called germline gene at one end, perhaps through a read error. The chain carries TRBV7-2 and TRBJ1-2, with TRBD1 identical over 7 bases. Germline V gene data show CDR1 as SGHTA and CDR2 as FQGNSA. The length of the CDR3 is 15 residues. The CDR3 bases are TGCGCCAGCAGCCAAGATCCCGACAGGGTCTATGGCTACACCTTC. Protein sequence: CASSQDPDRVYGYTF.

This clone was seen a handful of times. V and J are TRBV9 and TRBJ1-1, with a possible D match to TRBD1 (6 bases). V dropped 1 base and J dropped 1 base, with 14 bases sitting between them. Germline assignment: CDR1 SGDLS and CDR2 YYNGEE. CDR3 length: 16 amino acids. The CDR3 spells CASSVSPGDKNTEAFF. The CDR3 bases are TGTGCCAGCAGCGTATCCCCAGGGGACAAGAACACTGAAGCTTTCTTT.

The chain uses TRBV19 and TRBJ2-2; 7 nucleotides align to TRBD2. With V trimmed by 0 bases and J by 0 bases, 4 bases remained unmatched. CDR1 is LNHDA and CDR2 is SQIVND in the germline V gene (reference sequence). This CDR3 region has 17 residues. CDR3: CASSIETSRSNTGELFF. The CDR3 nucleotides read TGTGCCAGTAGTATAGAGACTAGCCGATCGAACACCGGGGAGCTGTTTTTT.

The table lists this clone with a few counts. This chain joins TRBV28 and TRBJ2-5; 14 bases map to TRBD2. After removal of 5 bases from V and 5 bases from J, the junction contained 7 bases not matched to a gene. Germline assignment: CDR1 MDHEN and CDR2 SYDVKM. The CDR3 is made up of 16 amino acids. As DNA, the CDR3 is TGTGCCAGCAGTCGACTAGCGGGGGGGCCTGGGGAGACCCAGTACTTC. Translated: CASSRLAGGPGETQYF.

The V gene is TRBV19, the J gene TRBJ1-2; 10 bases line up with TRBD1. The germline V gene encodes CDR1 LNHDA and CDR2 SQIVND (reference sequence). V lost 5 bases to trimming and J lost 1 base; unmatched junction nucleotides: 10. The CDR3 loop spans 17 amino acids. The CDR3 here is CASSPSGTGAFNYGYTF. CDR3 coding DNA: TGTGCCAGTAGTCCTTCCGGGACAGGGGCCTTTAACTATGGCTACACCTTC.

The rearrangement joins TRBV5-3 to TRBJ2-5, with TRBD2 matching 7 bases. TRBV5-3 is annotated as an ORF whose role is uncertain. The CDR3 has 17 amino acids. V gave up 5 bases and J gave up 4 bases; unmatched junction bases: 17. CDR3 amino acids: CARSGGGVSLVGETQYF. CDR3 DNA: TGTGCCAGAAGTGGGGGAGGGGTCTCCCTCGTGGGAGAGACCCAGTACTTC.

The J gene is TRBJ2-3, the V gene TRBV10-1; no clear D gene. The CDR3 totals 14 residues. Trimming left V 4 bases short and J 8 bases short, with 16 bases between. Germline V gene data show CDR1 as WNHNN and CDR2 as SYGVQD (reference sequence). The CDR3 sequence is CASSVRQESGTQYF. The DNA for the CDR3 is TGCGCCAGCAGTGTACGACAAGAGTCGGGTACGCAGTATTTT.

V usage is TRBV2 and J usage is TRBJ1-1, with D perhaps matching TRBD1 (6 bases). The CDR3 sequence is 14 residues long. Trimming left V 6 bases short and J 4 bases short, with 15 bases between. Germline V gene lookup returns CDR1 SNHLY and CDR2 FYNNEI. The CDR3 nucleotides read TGTGCCAGCAGATCATCACAGGGATTCACTGAAGCTTTCTTT. As protein: CASRSSQGFTEAFF.

The chain joins TRBV29-1 to TRBJ1-1; possibly TRBD1 for D (5 bases). V lost 4 bases and J 1 base, leaving 7 bases between the germline ends. The CDR3 is 12 amino acids. Germline CDR1 reads SQVTM; CDR2 reads ANQGSEA. The CDR3 sequence: CSVAGGNTEAFF. The CDR3 coding sequence is TGCAGCGTTGCCGGGGGGAACACTGAAGCTTTCTTT.

The chain links TRBV7-8 to TRBJ2-3; 8 nucleotides agree with TRBD1. Germline CDR1 is SGHVS and CDR2 is FQNEAQ. V trimming: 2 bases; J trimming: 4 bases; junction bases outside the gene matches: 11. The CDR3 is 17 residues long. CDR3 protein: CASSLRSGRGRSDTQYF. The CDR3 nucleotides are TGTGCCAGCAGCTTAAGGTCTGGCAGGGGGCGATCAGATACGCAGTATTTT. Using reference TRBV7-8 and TRBJ2-3 for the parts outside the CDR3, the full variable domain is GAGVSQSPRYKVAKRGQDVALRCDPISGHVSLFWYQQALGQGPEFLTYFQNEAQLDKSGLPSDRFFAERPEGSVSTLKIQRTQQEDSAVYLCASSLRSGRGRSDTQYFGPGTRLTVL.

This rearrangement joins TRBV6-5 to TRBJ2-3; D remains ambiguous. The germline gives CDR1 MNHEY, CDR2 SVGAGI. This CDR3 region has 13 residues. The ends were cut back, 6 bases at V and 4 bases at J, with 11 bases in the middle. CDR3 nucleotide sequence: TGTGCCAGCAGGTTCGGGTTCGCAGATACGCAGTATTTT. This encodes CASRFGFADTQYF.

This clone was counted only a few times. The chain uses TRBV9 and TRBJ1-6; no reliable D call. V gave up 1 base and J gave up 5 bases, with 10 bases separating them. CDR1 and CDR2 from the germline V gene are SGDLS and YYNGEE. The CDR3 has 15 residues. CDR3 in amino acids: CASSVRGQHNSPLHF. The DNA of the CDR3 is TGTGCCAGCAGCGTACGAGGCCAGCATAATTCACCCCTCCACTTT. Full variable domain (rest looked up from reference TRBV9 and TRBJ1-6): DSGVTQTPKHLITATGQRVTLRCSPRSGDLSVYWYQQSLDQGLQFLIQYYNGEERAKGNILERFSAQQFPDLHSELNLSSLELGDSALYFCASSVRGQHNSPLHFGNGTRLTVT.

This chain joins TRBV7-2 and TRBJ2-3; the D is unclear. The CDR3 runs to 15 residues. Looked up from germline, CDR1 is SGHTA and CDR2 is FQGNSA. V lost 1 base and J lost 0, with 8 bases in between. Here the CDR3 DNA reads TGTGCCAGCAGCTTAGATCCCGCTAGCACAGATACGCAGTATTTT. Amino acid sequence: CASSLDPASTDTQYF.

CDR3 DNA: TGTGCCAGCAGCAAGACAGGGGATCCAAAAGAGACCCAGTACTTC. This translates into CASSKTGDPKETQYF. This chain uses TRBV5-4 with TRBJ2-5, with 8 bases fitting TRBD1. CDR1 and CDR2 from the germline V gene are SGHNT and YYREEE (reference sequence). CDR3 length equals 15 residues. V was pared by 4 bases and J by 3 bases, with 8 bases of the junction left unmatched.

This chain joins TRBV30 and TRBJ2-7; perhaps D is TRBD1 or TRBD2 (5 bases each). V was shortened by 3 bases and J by 3 bases, with 15 bases between the two germline ends. This CDR3 has 14 residues. CDR1 GTSNPN and CDR2 SVGIG come from the germline V gene (reference sequence). The chain's CDR3 is CAWRAAGRGYEQYF. The CDR3 DNA reads as TGTGCCTGGAGGGCAGCAGGGAGAGGCTACGAGCAGTACTTC.

In its sample, this clone was seen many times. The J gene is TRBJ1-6, the V gene TRBV7-9, with D perhaps TRBD1 (5 bases). This CDR3 is 15 amino acids long. Trimming removed 6 bases from V and 6 bases from J, with 15 bases in between. Germline lookup yields CDR1 SEHNR and CDR2 FQNEAQ (reference sequence). CDR3 amino acids: CASSRQGASNSPLHF. The CDR3 DNA reads as TGTGCCAGCAGTCGGCAAGGGGCCAGTAATTCACCCCTCCACTTT.

The chain is built from TRBV7-8 and TRBJ2-7, with D uncertain. Per the germline V gene, CDR1 is SGHVS and CDR2 is FQNEAQ. There are 11 residues in the CDR3. V was shortened by 1 base and J by 6 bases, with 4 bases between the two germline ends. In nucleotides, the CDR3 is TGTGCCAGCAGCTTAGTGTCCGAGCAGTACTTC. It specifies CASSLVSEQYF.

The CDR3 loop reads CASSEAGKRSEQYF. CDR3 coding DNA: TGTGCCAGCAGTGAAGCGGGTAAGAGGAGCGAGCAGTACTTC. The chain joins TRBV6-1 to TRBJ2-7; D remains unclear. Trimming left V 0 bases short and J 6 bases short, with 12 bases between. The CDR3 consists of 14 residues. CDR1 and CDR2 (germline): MNHNS, SASEGT.

The chain joins TRBV4-3 to TRBJ1-2; a possible D gene is TRBD1 (6 bases). Germline V lookup: CDR1 LGHNA, CDR2 YSLEER. The CDR3 runs to 15 residues. V was shortened by 0 bases and J by 4 bases, with 12 bases between the two germline ends. Here the CDR3 DNA reads TGCGCCAGCAGCCAAGATCGGGGGCAGGGCTATGGCTACACCTTC. Translating it yields CASSQDRGQGYGYTF.

V and J are TRBV4-2 and TRBJ2-1; 13 nucleotides match TRBD2. Germline loops: CDR1 LGHNA, CDR2 YNFKEQ. V shed 3 bases, J shed 10 bases, and the junction held 18 bases outside the gene matches. The CDR3 spans 19 residues. This CDR3 reads CASSHPNTGTSGVPREQFF. The CDR3 bases are TGTGCCAGCAGCCATCCCAACACCGGGACTAGCGGGGTCCCGCGGGAGCAGTTCTTC.